The source of this T cell receptor beta chain is a study of Ad26.COV2.S vaccination and SARS-CoV-2 variants. The CDR3 has 13 amino acids. Trimming stripped 3 bases from V and 1 base from J, with 6 bases between. Germline V CDR1 and CDR2: LNHNV, YYDKDF (reference sequence). The assay was immunoSEQ multiplex PCR, and TCRdb's table has in-frame clones only and misses some. This table has around 300,000 clones, around 89% appearing once. Regarding treatment: around 19 received Ad26.COV2.S at low or high dose, single or two shots; roughly five received placebo; per-sample allocation not given. All samples were drawn on day 63, counting from the first vaccine or placebo injection.

The chain couples TRBV15 to TRBJ1-1; D not resolved. The clonotype originates from a person between 18 and 65 years old who received the Ad26.COV2.S COVID-19 vaccine or a placebo. The sample here was peripheral blood, taken in a trial of Ad26.COV2.S vaccine versus placebo. CDR3 in amino acids: CATSSYRNTEAFF. The CDR3 DNA reads as TGTGCCACCAGCAGTTACAGGAACACTGAAGCTTTCTTT.